This T cell receptor (beta chain) comes out of a study of cytomegalovirus exposure and HLA in healthy donors (dated by TCRdb to about 2017). Concerning the study at large: An earlier analysis of 587 of the donors reported 250 to 350 Gb of sequence data and 117 million unique TCR beta sequences obtained from around 190 million T cells. All discovery cohort repertoires had been generated on a single sequencing platform. In a later analysis, previously published TCR beta repertoires from several hundred donors were re-analyzed and high-resolution HLA genotyping was added so that TCR occurrence patterns could be studied. Of the roughly 390 genotyped donors, roughly 76% were placed in the genetic ancestry cluster associated with self-reported Caucasian donors. An earlier analysis of fewer than 750 of the donors used high-throughput TCR beta sequencing to judge whether each TCR beta V gene segment behaved as functional or pseudogenic. Both class I and class II loci were covered by HLA typing, at four-digit resolution. Four to six DR-DQ haplotypes were handled as single units for association and clustering, since linkage in the cohort was strong. Typing coverage varied by locus: 629-630 donors for A, B, C, DRB1 and DQB1; more than 500 for DQA1; about 570 for DPA1; more than 450 for DPB1. Using immunosequencing, the study profiled T cell repertoires from 666 subjects and related those repertoires to cytomegalovirus serostatus. Among approximately 370 genotyped donors of the cohort, an average of about 220,000 unique TCR beta nucleotide sequences was sequenced per donor, of which about 19% were non-productive. To predict cytomegalovirus infection status, the study combined high-throughput TCR immunosequencing, statistical association of individual TCRs with disease status, and machine learning. An early release covering just under 650 HLA-typed donors comprised about 320 gigabases of sequencing data and approximately 85 million unique TCR sequences. Besides the first cohort of around 700 subjects, a separate validation cohort made up of over 100 different subjects was used. The aim of the study was to test whether cataloging public T cell receptors could identify signatures of past pathogen exposure. A later genetic analysis took genome-wide SNP genotypes for about 60% of the roughly 670 donors and used that subset as a discovery cohort. In the later analysis, no new phenotypic data were used to find candidate immune exposures; instead, reliance was placed on TCR beta sequences and their occurrence across donors. Donor age, sex, ethnicity and CMV serostatus were compiled together with the repertoire data.

Libraries were made using the immunoSEQ multiplex PCR assay. A mixture of 60 forward primers for TCR Vbeta segments and 13 reverse primers for TCR Jbeta segments was used in the multiplex PCR. The CDR3 region of rearranged TCR beta genes was amplified from genomic DNA by a multiplex PCR assay. The amplified TCR beta libraries were sequenced on the Illumina HiSeq System as 87-base-pair reads. On the study's bioinformatics: In a later analysis, roughly 80 million unique TCR beta chains were counted across the approximately 640 repertoires, and around 10 million of these chains were shared by at least two donors. Raw reads were error-corrected and collapsed into unique sequences with a nearest-neighbor algorithm that merged closely related sequences to remove PCR and sequencing errors. To assign V, D and J gene segments, CDR3 sequences were aligned to IMGT reference sequences. For a sequence to be retained, a match of at least six nucleotides was required to both a V gene segment and a J gene segment. Rearrangements were classified as productive when the CDR3 lacked stop codons and remained in frame with V and J, and all other rearrangements were classified as non-productive. Following IMGT convention, CDR3 was defined as the stretch from the second conserved V-encoded cysteine up to the conserved J-encoded phenylalanine. Sequences without an unambiguous match to a single V gene segment were excluded from the earlier analysis of about 600 of the donors. An earlier analysis of 587 of the donors classified V segments as functional when productive rearrangements were above 56.7% and as segregating when the standard deviation between donors was above 5%. A statistical classification framework was built for diagnosing cytomegalovirus status from the catalog of TCR beta chain sequences. V and J gene assignment, in a later analysis, came from comparing TCR nucleotide sequences with IMGT/GENE-DB human TR gene sequences. In a later analysis, CDR3 sequences and most-parsimonious VDJ recombination scenarios were assigned using the TCRdist pipeline. In a later analysis, each TCR beta chain was defined by its CDR3 amino acid sequence together with its V-gene family, and reads lacking a unique V-gene family were excluded. As a way to deal with suspected cross-contamination and a sequencing artifact, a later analysis dropped more than 500 nucleotide sequences that were highly shared and had low generation probability. For each public chain, a later analysis derived a clonal expansion index from normalized ranks of inferred template counts within each repertoire. In a later analysis, generation probabilities were computed using a VDJ recombination model fitted to out-of-frame rearrangements, and the results were checked against IGoR. Hypergeometric tests were used in a later analysis to score TCR-TCR, TCR-HLA and TCR-CMV co-occurrence, with a repertoire-size bias correction applied to the TCR pairs. To estimate false discovery rates, a later analysis permuted the HLA or CMV assignments 20 times. In a later analysis, co-occurring TCRs were grouped using DBSCAN, and TCRdist sequence similarity was added for clustering within HLA-allele-positive subsets. Co-occurrence clustering excluded repertoires with fewer than 30,000 or more than 120,000 public chains, plus five with anomalous nucleotide sharing. TCRdb took this table from immuneACCESS and kept in-frame rearrangements with V and J called. Such tables lack part of the clones; where checked against another copy, unresolved V genes explain under half of the gap, and the rest is unexplained. D and trimming come from the DNA, and the V and J calls and clone size come from that table. The sample contains more than 110,000 clones, around 77% of them found a single time. Together, the top ten hold approximately 1% of the sample.

Study-wide findings and limitations: Assigning TCR associations to individual alleles was difficult when HLA alleles, especially DR and DQ, strongly co-occurred. In an earlier analysis of under 600 of the donors, most TCR beta V segments were observed in productive rearrangements about 90% or about 30% of the time, broadly matching IMGT annotations. In a later analysis, some 17,000 TCR beta sequences were associated with specific HLA alleles at a false discovery rate of 0.05. The cohort was sequenced for TCR beta chains only, and without alpha or paired-chain data the features that could be detected were limited. A total of about 150 TCR beta chains were listed by the study as associated with cytomegalovirus. Most TCR sequences were seen in very few donors, while some public TCRs were found in many individuals. A few of the identified cytomegalovirus-associated TCR beta chains were confirmed in vitro to be specific for cytomegalovirus antigens. A later genetic analysis associated a missense DCLRE1C variant with V-gene and J-gene trimming of TCR beta chains, and an independent cohort replicated the association. It was suggested by the authors that the approach could potentially be generalized to other disease states and immunological phenotypes. Because HLA typing was missing for some donors at each locus, association tests included only the typed subset. Some IMGT-functional V segments, including TRBV6-2 and TRBV6-3, could not be distinguished by the 87-base-pair reads and were therefore excluded. In a later analysis, several top co-occurrence clusters were reported to appear linked to parvovirus B19, influenza, CMV and Epstein-Barr virus. CMV serostatus was the only immune exposure information available for the cohort. In a later analysis, the rate of TCR association differed among HLA loci, with DRB1 alleles having the most associated TCRs and HLA-C alleles having the fewest. In both the original and validation cohorts, the classifier was reported to diagnose cytomegalovirus status with high specificity and sensitivity. Because counts were too low, about 15 rarely observed V segments, including chromosome 9 orphons, were left out of the earlier analysis of approximately 500 of the donors. Presence/absence analyses assumed roughly uniform sequencing depth across donors, an assumption that may not hold. In a later analysis, most CMV-associated TCR beta chains were found to appear HLA-restricted, with HLA associations seemingly driven largely by CMV exposure. A cluster of highly shared sequence variants was judged likely to be a technical artifact of the sequencing pipeline. In a later analysis, HLA-associated TCR beta chains showed more clonal expansion and lower generation probabilities than non-associated chains that were equally common. Linkage disequilibrium might explain the correlated functional status among segregating V segments, but an unknown experimental factor could not be excluded. A further reported finding was that TCR beta sequences accurately predicted the HLA-A and HLA-B alleles for most subjects in the first cohort. Compared with the roughly 670-donor mean, donors in an Asian-associated ancestry cluster had fewer N-insertions in productive TCRs, according to a later genetic analysis.

On this clone: Its recognized antigen is unknown. Per-base quality was not reported, and no clone a single base away is much larger than it.

Measured from the cysteine to the phenylalanine, the CDR3 is 17 residues long. Only CDR3 DNA remains: 51 bases, in frame from the first base. The germline V gene provides CDR1 SGHTA and CDR2 FQGNSA. The germline ends are 23 bases apart after V is trimmed by 5 bases and J by 7 bases. In total, more than 500 healthy bone marrow donors made up the cohort. At the time of sampling, all cohort members were nominally healthy, though unrecorded immune exposures were likely present. The donor tested CMV seronegative and was one of the 352 seronegative cohort members. A peripheral blood sample was provided by each donor, and peripheral blood mononuclear cells were used for TCR beta sequencing. The Qiagen DNeasy Blood Extraction Kit was used to extract genomic DNA from the blood cell samples.

The chain links TRBV7-2 with TRBJ2-2; the D segment could be TRBD2, given 5 matching bases. The origin of this receptor is a man between 18 and 35 years old in good health and CMV-seronegative. Source material: PBMCs. Read as DNA, the sequence is TGTGCCAGCAGCCTTGGACTGGGCCGAACCGGTCACGGGGAGCTGTTTTTT. Its protein is CASSLGLGRTGHGELFF.